These 16 T cell receptor beta chains came from one sample sequenced in a study of blood T cell repertoires in COVID-19. The protocol was immunoSEQ multiplex PCR, while the TCRdb copy is restricted to in-frame clones and leaves out a portion. The sample has 8,500 to 10,000 clones; roughly 80% are singletons. What was sequenced was peripheral blood. The receptor set was obtained from a human donor in a cohort sampled during active COVID-19.

A few counts support this clone. V and J are TRBV2 and TRBJ2-2; 7 bases agree with TRBD2. Trimming cost V 11 bases and J 0 bases; bases outside gene matches: 6. CDR1 is SNHLY, CDR2 FYNNEI, per germline. CDR3 size: 14 residues. The CDR3 region is CAVPSGSNTGELFF. The CDR3 DNA sequence: TGTGCCGTCCCTAGCGGCTCGAACACCGGGGAGCTGTTTTTT.

This chain uses TRBV9 with TRBJ2-5, with TRBD2 matching over 9 bases. This CDR3 comprises 18 residues. Germline V gene lookup returns CDR1 SGDLS and CDR2 YYNGEE. J gave up 3 bases and V 4 bases, and 16 bases lay outside the gene matches. In nucleotides, the CDR3 is TGTGCCAGCAGCCCCCACCCCTCGGGAGTAGCGGGGGAAGAGACCCAGTACTTC. Residues: CASSPHPSGVAGEETQYF.

On this clone itself: The CDR3 ends on some other residue instead of the conserved phenylalanine or tryptophan, so this is likely a read error. The DNA is omitted, as the CDR3 cannot be located on it reliably, and the CDR3 follows TCRdb's listing. The genes are TRBV29-1 and TRBJ1-1; TRBD1, the table's D call, lacks a check against the DNA. The CDR3 length equals 13 residues, ends included. CDR1 and CDR2 from the germline V gene are SQVTM and ANQGSEA. The CDR3 reads CSVEDRGDREASM.

The rearrangement joins TRBV5-5 to TRBJ2-7; D gene uncertain. The CDR3 covers 12 residues. The ends were cut back, 2 bases at V and 2 bases at J, with 5 bases in the middle. Germline V gives CDR1 SGHKS, CDR2 YYEKEE (reference sequence). Here the CDR3 DNA reads TGTGCCAGCAGCTTCTCAGCCTACGAGCAGTACTTC. Its translation: CASSFSAYEQYF. The variable domain in full, completed from reference TRBV5-5 and TRBJ2-7, reads DAGVTQSPTHLIKTRGQQVTLRCSPISGHKSVSWYQQVLGQGPQFIFQYYEKEERGRGNFPDRFSARQFPNYSSELNVNALLLGDSALYLCASSFSAYEQYFGPGTRLTVT.

This chain joins TRBV10-2 and TRBJ2-5; tentatively, D is TRBD2 (5 bases). Between the trimmed V and J ends, which lost 3 bases and 2 bases, there was a span of 13 bases. Germline loops: CDR1 WSHSY, CDR2 SAAADI. The CDR3 loop spans 15 amino acids. The DNA of the CDR3 is TGCGCCAGCAGTGACGTTTTGGACTTACAAGAGACCCAGTACTTC. This encodes CASSDVLDLQETQYF.

The CDR3 DNA reads as TGTGCCAGCAGTTCAGGGACAGGGAGGGAAAAACTGTTTTTT. Its protein is CASSSGTGREKLFF. The V gene is TRBV28, the J gene TRBJ1-4; TRBD1 aligns across 9 bases. The germline V gene encodes CDR1 MDHEN and CDR2 SYDVKM. This CDR3 is 14 amino acids long. Losses at the gene ends were 4 bases for V and 8 bases for J; bases not matched to a gene: 5.

The V call is TRBV30, the J call TRBJ1-3, with 10 bases that match TRBD1. The CDR3 has 17 residues. The J segment lost 2 bases and the V segment lost 1 base, leaving 8 bases of the junction unmatched. Germline values: CDR1 GTSNPN, CDR2 SVGIG (reference sequence). In nucleotides, the CDR3 is TGTGCCTGGAGTGCTTATAGGGACAGGGGACCTGGAAACACCATATATTTT. Its translation is CAWSAYRDRGPGNTIYF. The full variable domain, in which reference TRBV30 and TRBJ1-3 provide the parts outside the CDR3, is SQTIHQWPATLVQPVGSPLSLECTVEGTSNPNLYWYRQAAGRGLQLLFYSVGIGQISSEVPQNLSASRPQDRQFILSSKKLLLSDSGFYLCAWSAYRDRGPGNTIYFGEGSWLTVV.

This clone appeared a single time. The chain employs TRBV7-9 and TRBJ1-1, with D maybe TRBD1 (6 bases). CDR1 is SEHNR, CDR2 FQNEAQ, per germline (reference sequence). V was clipped by 6 bases and J by 1 base, with 18 bases between them. The CDR3 spans 16 residues. This CDR3 reads CASSPDRPRGNTEAFF. CDR3 DNA: TGTGCCAGCAGTCCCGACAGGCCGAGAGGGAACACTGAAGCTTTCTTT.

The chain uses TRBV30 and TRBJ2-6; 7 positions agree with TRBD1. There are 12 residues in the CDR3. The germline V gene has CDR1 GTSNPN and CDR2 SVGIG (reference sequence). V lost 3 bases, J lost 8 bases, and 1 base stayed unmatched. The CDR3, as DNA: TGTGCCTGGAGCAGGGGGTCCAACGTCCTGACTTTC. Protein: CAWSRGSNVLTF.

The genes are TRBV2 and TRBJ1-3, with D uncertain. CDR3 length equals 15 residues. With 1 base removed from V and 0 bases from J, the gap between germline ends came to 7 bases. Germline V gene lookup returns CDR1 SNHLY and CDR2 FYNNEI. CDR3 sequence (DNA): TGTGCCAGCAGTGAAGTAGCCACCTCTGGAAACACCATATATTTT. Protein sequence: CASSEVATSGNTIYF.

The chain recombines TRBV4-3 with TRBJ2-7; D not certain. From germline, CDR1 is LGHNA and CDR2 YSLEER. V was trimmed by 1 base and J by 4 bases, leaving 8 bases between them. This CDR3 is built from 13 residues. This CDR3 reads CASSQARNYEQYF. Written as DNA, the CDR3 is TGCGCCAGCAGCCAAGCCAGGAATTACGAGCAGTACTTC.

This clone was detected only a few times. The gene calls are TRBV4-1 and TRBJ2-5; D perhaps matches TRBD1 (5 bases). V lost 2 bases and J lost 5, with 18 bases in between. CDR1 and CDR2 from the germline V gene are MGHRA and YSYEKL. The CDR3 spans 16 residues. The CDR3, as DNA: TGCGCCAGCAGCCAACTTATGGGGTGGGGCGTGGAGACCCAGTACTTC. Translating it yields CASSQLMGWGVETQYF.

This clone turned up a few times. This chain links TRBV11-3 with TRBJ2-7, with TRBD1 as a possible D gene (6 bases). Trimming took off 5 bases at V and 2 bases at J, with 16 bases between the two ends. CDR3 length equals 15 residues. The germline CDR1 and CDR2 sequences are SGHNT and YENEEA. The CDR3 nucleotides are TGTGCCAGCAGCCCCCGGGACACTAGACCCTACGAGCAGTACTTC. It specifies CASSPRDTRPYEQYF.

This chain links TRBV9 with TRBJ2-5; 7 bases match TRBD2. The CDR3 is 15 residues long. The germline gives CDR1 SGDLS, CDR2 YYNGEE. After removal of 4 bases from V and 4 bases from J, the junction contained 10 bases not matched to a gene. The CDR3 is CASSPGEGSRETQYF. The CDR3 DNA sequence: TGTGCCAGCAGCCCCGGGGAGGGGAGCCGAGAGACCCAGTACTTC. The entire variable domain, with the rest obtained from reference TRBV9 and TRBJ2-5, is as follows: DSGVTQTPKHLITATGQRVTLRCSPRSGDLSVYWYQQSLDQGLQFLIQYYNGEERAKGNILERFSAQQFPDLHSELNLSSLELGDSALYFCASSPGEGSRETQYFGPGTRLLVL.

The chain is built from TRBV30 and TRBJ1-3, with TRBD1 identical over 10 bases. The germline CDR1 and CDR2 sequences are GTSNPN and SVGIG (reference sequence). The CDR3 spans 13 residues. With 5 bases clipped from V and 2 bases from J, the junction kept 0 bases outside the gene matches. The CDR3 nucleotides are TGTGCCTGGGACAGGGGGCCTGGAAACACCATATATTTT. Amino acid sequence: CAWDRGPGNTIYF.

CDR3 in DNA: TGTGCCATCAGTGAGTCTCCAGGGGCAGTAGGTGGCTACACCTTC. This gives the protein CAISESPGAVGGYTF. The V gene is TRBV10-3, the J gene TRBJ1-2; TRBD1 is a possible D gene (6 bases). CDR1 and CDR2 from the germline V gene are ENHRY and SYGVKD. There are 15 residues in the CDR3. Trimming removed 0 bases from V and 7 bases from J, with 15 bases in between.